These 5 T cell receptor beta chains were all obtained from the same sample, sequenced in a study of blood T cells in healthy people across ages (dated by TCRdb to between 2014 and 2017). The library was generated by 5' RACE. Sequencing took place on an Illumina HiSeq 2500. A second PCR of roughly 6 to 11 cycles was run with a J-beta primer mix and a sample-barcoded 5' primer. In-frame beta chains were kept once TCRdb had trimmed the public reads at Q25 with fastp and called clones with MiXCR. For every CDR3 protein sequence, its rows merge into one entry that carries the most common genes and DNA. This sample is represented by fewer than 1.5 million distinct CDR3 sequences; 40% to 50% of them were singletons. The top ten hold roughly 8.2% of the sample. Sequenced input: blood. Receptors originate from a woman aged 18-29 years in good health.

The chain carries TRBV28 and TRBJ2-7; D tentatively reads TRBD1 or TRBD2 (6 bases each). CDR1 is MDHEN and CDR2 is SYDVKM in the germline V gene. The CDR3 runs 16 residues. The V end lost 3 bases, the J end lost 0 bases, and 15 bases lay between the germline ends. The CDR3 sequence is CASSLVAWGASYEQYF. The DNA of the CDR3 is TGTGCCAGCAGTTTGGTCGCGTGGGGGGCCTCCTACGAGCAGTACTTC.

Regarding this clonotype: The germline gene is not matched at one end of the junction; a read error may be the cause. The chain is built from TRBV12-3 or TRBV12-4 and TRBJ2-3; 7 bases align to TRBD1. The CDR3 covers 15 residues. The CDR3 region has the DNA TGTGCCAGCAGTTTGGAAGGGGCCGGGACAGATACGGAGTATTTT. Translation gives CASSLEGAGTDTEYF.

Concerning this clonotype: An end of the junction differs from the germline gene, which may be a read error. V usage is TRBV5-5 and J usage is TRBJ2-1; 8 bases match TRBD1. Germline CDR1 SGHKS, CDR2 YYEKEE (reference sequence). This CDR3 spans 15 amino acids. The CDR3 here is CASSLGQGYYNEQFF. Here the CDR3 DNA reads TGCGCCAGCAGCTTAGGACAGGGATACTACAATGAGCAGTTCTTC.

The chain has TRBV29-1 and TRBJ2-1; maybe TRBD1 (7 bases). The CDR3 consists of 13 residues. Germline values: CDR1 SQVTM, CDR2 ANQGSEA. Trimming stripped 2 bases from V and 10 bases from J, with 15 bases between. The CDR3 DNA reads as TGCAGCGTTGAAACCGGAGGGGGCTACGAGCAGTTCTTC. It encodes CSVETGGGYEQFF.

The chain recombines TRBV12-3 or TRBV12-4 with TRBJ1-1; 11 bases align to TRBD1. V lost 6 bases and J lost 7; bases outside the gene matches: 1. The length of the CDR3 is 12 residues. The CDR3 protein is CASRGTGGEAFF. CDR3 nucleotide sequence: TGTGCCAGCAGGGGGACAGGGGGTGAAGCTTTCTTT.